A single T cell receptor (beta chain) is shown here with its context. This entry belongs to a study of T cells in Graves' hyperthyroidism and ophthalmopathy. CDR3 length: 14 residues. With 6 bases clipped from V and 5 bases from J, the junction kept 7 bases outside the gene matches. From RNA transcripts, TCR beta CDR3 regions were amplified. An initial round of RT-PCR targeting the TCR CDR3 relied on the HTBI primer set. TCRdb independently ran MiXCR on the multiplex PCR reads; one entry per CDR3 protein. The table lists 730,000 or so distinct CDR3 sequences, around 20% of them singletons. Exclusion of a patient resulted from uncontrolled infection, other autoimmune disease, pregnancy or lactation. PBMCs stemmed from under 11 ml fresh peripheral blood.

This chain joins TRBV12-3 or TRBV12-4 and TRBJ2-5; 9 bases agree with TRBD1. This receptor was obtained from a woman aged 50 to 65 with Graves' hyperthyroidism that later progressed to Graves' ophthalmopathy. Sequenced sample: blood. CDR3: CASSRGTGKETQYF. For the CDR3, the DNA is TGTGCCAGCAGCCGAGGGACAGGGAAGGAGACCCAGTACTTC.